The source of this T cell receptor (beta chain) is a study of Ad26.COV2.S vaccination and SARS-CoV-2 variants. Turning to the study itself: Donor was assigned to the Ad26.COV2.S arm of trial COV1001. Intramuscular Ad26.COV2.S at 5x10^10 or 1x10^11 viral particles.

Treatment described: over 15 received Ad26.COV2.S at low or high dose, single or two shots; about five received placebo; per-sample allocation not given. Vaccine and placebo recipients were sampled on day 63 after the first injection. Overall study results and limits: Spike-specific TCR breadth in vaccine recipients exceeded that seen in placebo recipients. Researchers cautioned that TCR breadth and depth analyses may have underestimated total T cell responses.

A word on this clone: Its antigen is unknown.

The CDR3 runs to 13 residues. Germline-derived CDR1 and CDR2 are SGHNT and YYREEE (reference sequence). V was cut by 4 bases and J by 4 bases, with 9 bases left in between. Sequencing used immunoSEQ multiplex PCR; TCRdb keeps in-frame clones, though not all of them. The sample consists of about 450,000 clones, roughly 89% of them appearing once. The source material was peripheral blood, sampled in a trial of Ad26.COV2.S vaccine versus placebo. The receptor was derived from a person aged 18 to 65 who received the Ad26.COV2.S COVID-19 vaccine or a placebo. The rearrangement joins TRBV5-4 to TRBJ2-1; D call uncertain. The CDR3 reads CASSIDGYNEQFF. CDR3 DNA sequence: TGTGCCAGCAGCATCGACGGTTACAATGAGCAGTTCTTC.